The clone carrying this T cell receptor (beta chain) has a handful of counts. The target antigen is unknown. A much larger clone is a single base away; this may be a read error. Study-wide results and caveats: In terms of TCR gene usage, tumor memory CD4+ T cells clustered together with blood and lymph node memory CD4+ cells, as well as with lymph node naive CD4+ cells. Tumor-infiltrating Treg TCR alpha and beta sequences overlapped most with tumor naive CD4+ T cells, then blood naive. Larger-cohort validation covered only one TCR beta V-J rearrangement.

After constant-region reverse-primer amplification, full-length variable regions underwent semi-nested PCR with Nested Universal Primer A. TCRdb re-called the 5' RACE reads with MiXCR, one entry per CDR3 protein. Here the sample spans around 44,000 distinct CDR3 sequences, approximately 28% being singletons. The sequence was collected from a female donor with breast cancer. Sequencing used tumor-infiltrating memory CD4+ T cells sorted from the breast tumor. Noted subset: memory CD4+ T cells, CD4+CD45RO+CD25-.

Written as DNA, the CDR3 is TGCAGTGCTGGCGGGACCGGGTCCTCCTACGAGCAGCACTTC. This codes for CSAGGTGSSYEQHF. The chain has TRBV20-1 and TRBJ2-7, with D possibly matching TRBD2 (6 bases). The germline gives CDR1 DFQATT, CDR2 SNEGSKA (reference sequence). The CDR3 is made up of 14 amino acids.